This T cell receptor beta chain emerged from a study of CD8 T cells in Susac syndrome. CDR3 length: 16 residues. Unmatched junction bases numbered 3, after V lost 1 base and J lost 0 bases. Looked up from germline, CDR1 is SEHNR and CDR2 is FQNEAQ (reference sequence). It was with random hexamers that 0.5 to 1 ug RNA was reverse transcribed. TCRdb ran MiXCR on the immunoSEQ multiplex PCR reads and lists one entry per CDR3 protein. The sample holds about 190,000 distinct CDR3 sequences, roughly 94% seen once. The chain uses TRBV7-9 and TRBJ2-1, with 7 bases fitting TRBD1. Sequences were obtained from CD8+ T cells from PBMCs. The receptor was isolated from a human donor with Susac syndrome. CDR3 nucleotide sequence: TGTGCCAGCAGCTTAGGGCAGGGGGTCTCCTACAATGAGCAGTTCTTC. Residues: CASSLGQGVSYNEQFF. Full variable domain (remainder filled in from reference TRBV7-9 and TRBJ2-1): DTGVSQNPRHKITKRGQNVTFRCDPISEHNRLYWYRQTLGQGPEFLTYFQNEAQLEKSRLLSDRFSAERPKGSFSTLEIQRTEQGDSAMYLCASSLGQGVSYNEQFFGPGTRLTVL.